This T cell receptor (beta chain) was found in a study of vaccination and CD4 T cells after COVID-19 (dated 2022 in TCRdb). A note on the overall study: SARS-CoV-2 positivity had been established in the convalescent patients by nasal swab PCR, and mild disease was recorded in eight to ten of these patients and severe disease in one. The convalescent cohort included six males and four females, with two Hispanic individuals, seven Caucasians, two Asians and one multiracial person. Participants received two doses of either the Pfizer-BioNTech BNT162b2 vaccine (n=8) or the Moderna mRNA-1273 vaccine (n=2). Post-COVID blood samples from convalescent patients were collected a median of roughly 100 days after diagnosis, with a range of 35 to 161 days. Post-vaccine blood samples were collected a median of about 11 weeks after the second vaccine dose, ranging from about 12 to 250 days. For stimulating the cultures, overlapping spike peptide pools were used, derived from SARS-CoV-2 as well as from the common cold coronaviruses HCoV-NL63, HCoV-OC43 and HCoV-229E. Control cultures used a CEFX viral epitope pool as positive control, an HIV-1 Nef peptide pool as negative control, or no peptide. In around 10 COVID-19 convalescent patients and 4 infection-naive healthy vaccine recipients, researchers compared the spike-specific CD4+ TCR repertoire from before mRNA vaccination with the repertoire from after.

Study-wide conclusions, independent of this receptor: Among convalescent patients, a median around 86% of the SARS-CoV-2-reactive clones seen after vaccination appeared only after vaccination, which suggests priming specific to the vaccine. The number of convalescent patients in the study was relatively small, and the study did not examine early timepoints following natural infection. The median number of SARS-CoV-2-reactive clonotypes rose from roughly 20 after infection to roughly 38 after vaccination, but the change was not significant. Of the vaccine-specific clones in convalescent patients, 304 of 307, or nearly all, reacted only to SARS-CoV-2 spike and did not cross-react with common cold coronaviruses.

The count of this clonotype is one. Its antigen is currently not known. No much larger clonotype is one base removed from it; base qualities were not supplied. Just one read gives weak support. The treatment or condition label here, explained by the study, means: 10-day PBMC culture with coronavirus spike peptide pools or control peptides (ViraFEST assay). To expand antigen-specific T cells with peptide pools and then pick out the expanded clonotypes through TCR sequencing, the study relied on the ViraFEST assay. Positive SARS-CoV-2 PCR tests in the convalescent patients dated from March to December 2020, before Alpha, Beta and Delta variants emerged in the United States. Roughly 2.1 million PBMCs per well were cultured in IMDM with approximately 5% human AB serum and 9 to 10 IU/ml IL-2, plus 10 ug/ml peptide pools. Half of the culture medium was replaced with fresh IL-2-containing medium on days 3 and 7. After approximately 10 days of culture, CD4+ T cells were isolated by negative selection using the EasySep CD4+ T cell isolation kit. PBMCs were separated from whole blood using Ficoll-Paque Plus gradient centrifugation and then either used fresh or cryopreserved at -140C. In general, triplicate wells were set up for every culture condition.

The library came from PCR. At the Johns Hopkins FTIC core, DNA from the cultured CD4+ T cells underwent TCR sequencing with the Oncomine TCR Beta short-read assay. Genomic DNA was extracted from the cultured CD4+ T cells with the QIAamp micro DNA kit. Oncomine TCR Beta libraries made from cultured CD4+ T cells were pooled using unique dual indexes and sequenced on an Illumina iSeq 100. Per the original workflow: Non-productive sequences were filtered out, and CDR3s that did not start with C, did not end with F or W, or were shorter than 7 amino acids were discarded. Antigen-specific clonotypes were identified using the MANAFEST web application through comparison of peptide-stimulated wells with reference and other culture wells. To be called positive, a clone needed an FDR below 0.05, an odds ratio above 5, and a productive frequency above 0.1% in at least two of three replicate wells. A clonotype was classed as cross-reactive if the clonotype showed significant expansion both in SARS-CoV-2 spike wells and in at least one common cold coronavirus spike condition. Using R version 3.6.1, CDR3 homology was evaluated through Levenshtein distances (stringdist) along with unrooted phylogenetic trees (ape). In-frame beta chains were kept once TCRdb had trimmed the public reads at Q25 with fastp and called clones with MiXCR. Under each unique CDR3 protein, matching rows form one entry showing the most common genes and DNA. TCRdb's processing, not the authors' own work, is the source of the V and J calls. The sample has 3,500 to 5,000 distinct CDR3 sequences on record, approximately 21% of them singletons. Under 30% of the sample belongs to the ten largest clones.

The sample taken for sequencing was CD4+ T cells from blood, cultured in vitro. The source of this sequence is a human donor who had recovered from COVID-19.

The nucleotides are TGCAGTGCTAGAGGACAGGGGGCTGAAAAACTGTTTTTT. It translates as CSARGQGAEKLFF. Recombination joined TRBV20-1 with TRBJ1-4; 10 junctional bases match TRBD1. The germline V gene (reference sequence) specifies DFQATT as CDR1 and SNEGSKA as CDR2. The CDR3 holds 13 amino acids from the cysteine to the phenylalanine. The read is trimmed to its CDR3 DNA, 39 bases read in frame from base 1. At the junction V is shortened by 1 base and J by 7 bases; bases outside the gene matches: 0.